This T cell receptor (beta chain) was retrieved from a study of neurological immune-mediated disorders. Study results and caveats: Sharing of CDR3 amino acid sequences among expanded clones across subjects was absent, suggesting private repertoires in all groups.

The cDNA was synthesized by means of template-switch 5'RACE, which was carried out with 10-nucleotide random UMIs. Via MiXCR, TCRdb re-called the 5' RACE reads, giving one row per CDR3 protein. Of tens of thousands of distinct CDR3 sequences listed, about a tenth are singletons. Comments on this clonotype: The target antigen is unknown.

The length of the CDR3 is 15 residues. Trimming removed 5 bases from V and 11 bases from J, with 23 bases in between. Germline V gene data show CDR1 as SEHNR and CDR2 as FQNEAQ (reference sequence). The TCR originated in a middle-aged man in good health. This chain uses TRBV7-9 with TRBJ2-3; unclear D gene. The sample taken for sequencing was PBMCs. The CDR3 coding sequence is TGTGCCAGCAGCCACGTAGTCGAACACTACTCCGAGCAGTATTTT. It encodes CASSHVVEHYSEQYF. Complete variable domain (other parts from reference TRBV7-9 and TRBJ2-3): DTGVSQNPRHKITKRGQNVTFRCDPISEHNRLYWYRQTLGQGPEFLTYFQNEAQLEKSRLLSDRFSAERPKGSFSTLEIQRTEQGDSAMYLCASSHVVEHYSEQYFGPGTRLTVL.